This T cell receptor beta chain is drawn from a study of blood T cell repertoires in COVID-19. V lost 5 bases to trimming and J lost 1 base; unmatched junction nucleotides: 13. CDR1 and CDR2 (germline): SGHAT, FQNNGV. This CDR3 region has 17 residues. This clone was observed a handful of times. Sequenced by immunoSEQ multiplex PCR; TCRdb stores in-frame clones only, minus some. The sample shows around 220,000 clones, more than 85% of them seen only once. This TCR was sampled from a man aged 35-49 years with active or convalescent COVID-19. V and J are TRBV11-2 and TRBJ1-1, with TRBD1 matching over 7 bases. Sequenced: peripheral blood. The CDR3 loop reads CASSQAQGRGRNTEAFF. CDR3 in DNA: TGTGCCAGCAGCCAAGCACAGGGGCGGGGTAGGAACACTGAAGCTTTCTTT. Based on the CDR3 plus reference TRBV11-2 and TRBJ1-1, the full variable domain is EAGVAQSPRYKIIEKRQSVAFWCNPISGHATLYWYQQILGQGPKLLIQFQNNGVVDDSQLPKDRFSAERLKGVDSTLKIQPAKLEDSAVYLCASSQAQGRGRNTEAFFGQGTRLTVV.